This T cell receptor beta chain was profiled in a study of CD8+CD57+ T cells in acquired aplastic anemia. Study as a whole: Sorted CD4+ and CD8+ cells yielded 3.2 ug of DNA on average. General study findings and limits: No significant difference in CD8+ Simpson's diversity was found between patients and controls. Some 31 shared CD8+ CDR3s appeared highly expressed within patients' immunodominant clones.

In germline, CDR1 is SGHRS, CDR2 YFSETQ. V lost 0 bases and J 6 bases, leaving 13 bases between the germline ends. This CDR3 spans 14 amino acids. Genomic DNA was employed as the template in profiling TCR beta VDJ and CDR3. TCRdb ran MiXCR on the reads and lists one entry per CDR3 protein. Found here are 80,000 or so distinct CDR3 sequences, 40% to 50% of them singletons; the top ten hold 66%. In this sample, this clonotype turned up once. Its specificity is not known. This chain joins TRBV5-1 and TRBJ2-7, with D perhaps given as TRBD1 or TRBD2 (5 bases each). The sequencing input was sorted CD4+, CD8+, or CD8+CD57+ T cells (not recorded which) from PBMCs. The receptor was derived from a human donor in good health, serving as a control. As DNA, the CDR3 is TGCGCCAGCAGCTTGGGGCAGGGAGTCTCCGAGCAGTACGTC. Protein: CASSLGQGVSEQYV.